This record covers a single TCR beta chain. The antigen remains unidentified. Here immunoSEQ multiplex PCR was the method, and the copy in TCRdb shows in-frame clones only, minus some. The table lists 2.5 million or so clones, more than 80% of them singletons. The entry originates in a study of shared clonotypes between healthy human individuals. Study-level points and caveats: Memory subsets had estimated richness that was generally smaller than that of naive subsets.

The V gene's germline CDR1 is SGHNT and CDR2 YYREEE (reference sequence). V dropped 4 bases and J dropped 2 bases, with 19 bases sitting between them. CDR3 length: 16 amino acids. Source material: naive CD4+ T cells sorted from blood. The subset denotes: CD45RA+ positively selected. This clonotype originated in a man aged 18 to 29 in good health. V gene TRBV5-4 combines with J gene TRBJ2-7; maybe TRBD2 (6 bases). CDR3 amino acids: CASSPEPGLPAYEQYF. The CDR3 DNA sequence: TGTGCCAGCAGCCCGGAACCGGGACTTCCAGCCTACGAGCAGTACTTC.